Following are 23 T cell receptor beta chains from one sample sequenced in a study of blood T cell repertoires in COVID-19. Measured with immunoSEQ multiplex PCR; TCRdb has only the in-frame clones, and not every one. The repertoire includes roughly 100,000 clones, approximately 80% of them detected once, and approximately 40% sits in the top ten. Sequencing was carried out using peripheral blood. These receptors were taken from a man older than 75 with acute or convalescent COVID-19.

The DNA of the CDR3 is TGTGCCAGCAGCTTGTGGCCACAGGGAGAGCAGTACTTC. Translated: CASSLWPQGEQYF. This chain links TRBV7-3 with TRBJ2-7, with a possible D match to TRBD1 (6 bases). The V gene lost 3 bases and the J gene lost 7 bases, with 13 bases spanning the gap. In germline, CDR1 is SGHTA, CDR2 FQGTGA. CDR3 size: 13 residues. Full variable domain (remainder filled in from reference TRBV7-3 and TRBJ2-7): GAGVSQTPSNKVTEKGKYVELRCDPISGHTALYWYRQSLGQGPEFLIYFQGTGAADDSGLPNDRFFAVRPEGSVSTLKIQRTERGDSAVYLCASSLWPQGEQYFGPGTRLTVT.

This chain connects TRBV6-5 to TRBJ1-4; D not resolved. The ends were cut back, 2 bases at V and 8 bases at J, with 9 bases in the middle. The germline CDR1 and CDR2 sequences are MNHEY and SVGAGI. CDR3 size: 13 residues. The CDR3 loop reads CASSYRRNEKLFF. The CDR3 DNA reads TGTGCCAGCAGTTACCGGAGGAACGAAAAACTGTTTTTT.

This clone came up once. CDR3 in DNA: TGTGCCAGCAGTTTATCGTGGCAGGCTCCGCTTAATGAGCAGTTCTTC. Translating gives CASSLSWQAPLNEQFF. The chain carries TRBV27 and TRBJ2-1; no reliable D call. The CDR3 covers 16 residues. Trimming removed 0 bases at V and 7 bases at J, with 16 bases between. CDR1 is MNHEY and CDR2 is SMNVEV in the germline V gene (reference sequence).

The gene calls are TRBV5-1 and TRBJ2-7; 8 positions agree with TRBD1. The V segment lost 0 bases and the J segment 5 bases; nucleotides outside the gene matches: 7. This CDR3 has 15 amino acids. Germline V gives CDR1 SGHRS, CDR2 YFSETQ. Here the CDR3 DNA reads TGCGCCAGCAGCTTGGAAGGCAGGGGGCGACACGAGCAGTACTTC. Residues: CASSLEGRGRHEQYF.

This clone was found once. The gene calls are TRBV7-9 and TRBJ2-3, with 9 bases identical to TRBD1. Germline loops: CDR1 SEHNR, CDR2 FQNEAQ (reference sequence). There are 14 residues in the CDR3. With V trimmed by 5 bases and J by 5 bases, 5 bases remained unmatched. The CDR3 DNA reads as TGTGCCAGCAGCCCTTCGGGACAGGGAGATACGCAGTATTTT. This sequence encodes CASSPSGQGDTQYF.

About this clone itself: This sample includes further DNA sequences coding for the same CDR3. DNA for the CDR3: TGTGCCAGTAGTATAGATCCTTCGGGACTAGCGGGTAGGAGCTCCTACAATGAGCAGTTCTTC. Translation: CASSIDPSGLAGRSSYNEQFF. V usage is TRBV19 and J usage is TRBJ2-1; 12 bases are shared with TRBD2. The CDR3 contains 21 residues. V dropped 0 bases and J dropped 0; count of bases not matched to a gene: 12. The germline gives CDR1 LNHDA, CDR2 SQIVND (reference sequence).

V is TRBV28 and J is TRBJ1-5, with 9 positions matching TRBD1. Germline assignment: CDR1 MDHEN and CDR2 SYDVKM. V lost 8 bases to trimming and J lost 5 bases; unmatched junction nucleotides: 13. This CDR3 comprises 16 residues. The CDR3 DNA is TGTGCCAGCTCCGAGTGGGGACAGGGTATCGATCAGCCCCAGCATTTT. Amino acid sequence: CASSEWGQGIDQPQHF.

This chain links TRBV19 with TRBJ2-2, with a weak D call TRBD1 (5 bases). V dropped 5 bases and J dropped 1 base, with 11 bases sitting between them. This CDR3 has 15 residues. Per germline, CDR1 LNHDA and CDR2 SQIVND (reference sequence). For the CDR3, the DNA is TGTGCCAGTAGTCCCTCAGGGTGGAACACCGGGGAGCTGTTTTTT. Amino acids: CASSPSGWNTGELFF.

V gene TRBV29-1 combines with J gene TRBJ2-1; D gene ambiguous. CDR1 SQVTM and CDR2 ANQGSEA come from the germline V gene. V was trimmed by 7 bases and J by 7 bases, leaving 17 bases between them. CDR3 length: 13 amino acids. The CDR3 protein is CSAARSGGNEQFF. The CDR3 DNA reads as TGCAGCGCCGCCCGCTCTGGCGGTAATGAGCAGTTCTTC.

The rearrangement uses TRBV4-1 and TRBJ2-2; 14 bases map to TRBD2. The CDR3 totals 19 residues. Looked up from germline, CDR1 is MGHRA and CDR2 is YSYEKL. After removal of 2 bases from V and 3 bases from J, the junction contained 8 bases not matched to a gene. CDR3 nucleotides: TGCGCCAGCAGCCAATCCGGACTAGCGGGAGGCCGTCACACCGGGGAGCTGTTTTTT. It codes for CASSQSGLAGGRHTGELFF.

The chain joins TRBV29-1 to TRBJ2-1; TRBD2 agrees at 9 bases. Trimming removed 3 bases from V and 5 bases from J; junction bases left unmatched: 5. CDR1 is SQVTM, CDR2 ANQGSEA, per germline. The CDR3 runs 14 residues. For the CDR3, the DNA is TGCAGCGTTGATCGCGGGAGGGCCCACAATGAGCAGTTCTTC. It translates to CSVDRGRAHNEQFF.

This clone was detected only a few times. The V call is TRBV7-9, the J call TRBJ1-3, with 9 bases identical to TRBD1. Per the germline V gene, CDR1 is SEHNR and CDR2 is FQNEAQ (reference sequence). The length of the CDR3 is 15 residues. V shed 5 bases, J shed 7 bases, and the junction held 9 bases outside the gene matches. The CDR3 DNA reads as TGTGCCAGCAGCCGAAGGACAGGGGAGTCGAACACCATATATTTT. Encoded protein: CASSRRTGESNTIYF.

The chain couples TRBV3-1 (or the pseudogene TRBV3-2) to TRBJ1-2; TRBD1 matches 7 bases. CDR3 length equals 15 residues. Trimming at V came to 0 bases and at J to 6 bases, leaving 7 bases not matched to a gene. Germline lookup yields CDR1 LGHDT and CDR2 YNNKEL (reference sequence). CDR3 sequence reads: CASSQDFDRADGYTF. DNA for the CDR3: TGTGCCAGCAGCCAAGATTTCGACAGGGCGGATGGCTACACCTTC.

This chain links TRBV4-1 with TRBJ1-2; 11 bases line up with TRBD1. Unmatched junction bases numbered 8, after V lost 2 bases and J lost 0 bases. The CDR3 has 18 residues. CDR1 is MGHRA and CDR2 is YSYEKL in the germline V gene. CDR3 loop: CASSQTNPGQGANYGYTF. Written as DNA, the CDR3 is TGCGCCAGCAGCCAAACTAATCCGGGACAGGGGGCTAACTATGGCTACACCTTC.

CDR3 nucleotide sequence: TGTGCCAGTAGTATTAGTCACTACCGAAGCTCCTACGAGCAGTACTTC. Translation gives CASSISHYRSSYEQYF. This chain uses TRBV19 with TRBJ2-7; no clear D. The CDR3 extends over 16 amino acids. V lost 3 bases, J lost 0 bases, and 15 bases lay in between. CDR1 LNHDA and CDR2 SQIVND come from the germline V gene (reference sequence).

The chain carries TRBV29-1 and TRBJ2-7, with 8 nucleotides matching TRBD2. CDR1 and CDR2 (germline): SQVTM, ANQGSEA. J lost 6 bases, V lost 6 bases, and 10 bases had no gene match. CDR3 length equals 13 residues. In DNA, the CDR3 is TGCAGCGTCTCAGCGGGAGTCTCCACCGAGCAGTACTTC. This translates into CSVSAGVSTEQYF.

Worth noting for this clone: One end of the junction is discordant with germline, which a read error may explain. The chain is built from TRBV29-1 and TRBJ2-1, with D unresolved. From germline, CDR1 is SQVTM and CDR2 ANQGSEA. The CDR3 is made up of 12 amino acids. CDR3 protein: CSVDAPYSEQFF. The CDR3 DNA is TGCAGCGTTGACGCCCCATACAGTGAGCAGTTCTTC.

V and J are TRBV18 and TRBJ2-1, with a tentative D call TRBD2 (5 bases). Trimming stripped 1 base from V and 2 bases from J, with 12 bases between. The CDR3 length is 16 residues. The V gene's germline CDR1 is KGHSH and CDR2 LQKENI. The CDR3 DNA is TGTGCCAGCTCACCACGGGGTGGGAGCCCCTACAATGAGCAGTTCTTC. Protein product: CASSPRGGSPYNEQFF.

This clone was observed a handful of times. The chain carries TRBV19 and TRBJ1-2, with 8 positions matching TRBD1. Per germline, CDR1 LNHDA and CDR2 SQIVND (reference sequence). This CDR3 spans 15 amino acids. Trimming took 6 bases from V and 4 from J; bases not matched to a gene: 10. CDR3 amino acids: CASRTGTGEIYGYTF. CDR3 bases: TGTGCCAGTAGAACAGGGACAGGAGAAATCTATGGCTACACCTTC.

This clone was seen more than once but under ten times. V usage is TRBV19 and J usage is TRBJ2-1; 9 bases map to TRBD2. There are 15 residues in the CDR3. Germline-derived CDR1 and CDR2 are LNHDA and SQIVND (reference sequence). V gave up 3 bases and J gave up 7 bases; unmatched junction bases: 7. CDR3 in DNA: TGTGCCAGTAGTATGGGGCTAGCGGGATCTAATGAGCAGTTCTTC. Amino acid sequence: CASSMGLAGSNEQFF.

The chain carries TRBV7-9 and TRBJ2-1, with TRBD1 as a possible D gene (5 bases). V shed 5 bases and J shed 0 bases, with 14 bases lying between them. From germline, CDR1 is SEHNR and CDR2 FQNEAQ (reference sequence). This CDR3 region has 16 residues. This CDR3 reads CASSDRGQRSYNEQFF. In DNA form, the CDR3 reads TGTGCCAGCAGCGACCGAGGACAACGCTCCTACAATGAGCAGTTCTTC. Full variable domain (rest looked up from reference TRBV7-9 and TRBJ2-1): DTGVSQNPRHKITKRGQNVTFRCDPISEHNRLYWYRQTLGQGPEFLTYFQNEAQLEKSRLLSDRFSAERPKGSFSTLEIQRTEQGDSAMYLCASSDRGQRSYNEQFFGPGTRLTVL.

The chain recombines TRBV7-9 with TRBJ2-2; 11 bases are a match to TRBD2. Looked up from germline, CDR1 is SEHNR and CDR2 is FQNEAQ (reference sequence). J was trimmed by 3 bases and V by 4 bases; bases with no gene match: 7. The length of the CDR3 is 17 residues. In nucleotides, the CDR3 is TGTGCCAGCAGCTCAACGGTACTAGCGGGAGACACCGGGGAGCTGTTTTTT. Its protein is CASSSTVLAGDTGELFF.

The chain couples TRBV28 to TRBJ2-7, with 8 bases lining up with TRBD1. In germline, CDR1 is MDHEN, CDR2 SYDVKM. This CDR3 contains 15 residues. V lost 3 bases, J lost 4 bases, and 8 bases stayed unmatched. Written as DNA, the CDR3 is TGTGCCAGCAGTTTCCATGGGACAGGACAATACGAGCAGTACTTC. Translated, it gives CASSFHGTGQYEQYF.